The entry below describes one T cell receptor (beta chain). Trimming removed 4 bases from V and 5 bases from J; junction bases left unmatched: 13. Germline V CDR1 and CDR2: LGHNA, YNFKEQ. The CDR3 runs 16 residues. The entry originates in a study of blood T cell repertoires in COVID-19. Per the study methods: Amplification from reference gene primers served as the basis for estimated nucleated cell counts. Data came from immunoSEQ multiplex PCR; TCRdb stores just in-frame clones and leaves some out. That table supplies the V and J calls and clone size; D and trimming were determined from the DNA. The table shows 100,000 to 150,000 clones, with 65% to 85% occurring only once.

The TCR originated in a man older than 75 with active or convalescent COVID-19. The source material was peripheral blood. The chain employs TRBV4-2 and TRBJ2-7, with 8 bases identical to TRBD2. The CDR3 bases are TGTGCCAGCAGCCCTGCCGTGACGGGGGGGCTAAACGAGCAGTACTTC. Its protein is CASSPAVTGGLNEQYF.